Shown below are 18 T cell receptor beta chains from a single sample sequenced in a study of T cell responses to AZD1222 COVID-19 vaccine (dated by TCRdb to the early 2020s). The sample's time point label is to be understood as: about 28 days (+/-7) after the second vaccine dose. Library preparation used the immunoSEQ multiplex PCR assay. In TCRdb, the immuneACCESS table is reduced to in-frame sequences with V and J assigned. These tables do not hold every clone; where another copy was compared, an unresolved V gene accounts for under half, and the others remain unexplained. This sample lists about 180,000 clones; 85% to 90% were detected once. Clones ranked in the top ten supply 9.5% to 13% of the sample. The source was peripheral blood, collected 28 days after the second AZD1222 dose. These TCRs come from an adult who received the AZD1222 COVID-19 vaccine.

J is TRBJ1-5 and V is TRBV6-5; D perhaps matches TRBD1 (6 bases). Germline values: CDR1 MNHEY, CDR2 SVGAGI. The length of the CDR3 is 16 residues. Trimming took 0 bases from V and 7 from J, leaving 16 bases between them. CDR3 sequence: CASSYSASQGWQPQHF. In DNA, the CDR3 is TGTGCCAGCAGTTACTCGGCTTCACAGGGATGGCAGCCCCAGCATTTT.

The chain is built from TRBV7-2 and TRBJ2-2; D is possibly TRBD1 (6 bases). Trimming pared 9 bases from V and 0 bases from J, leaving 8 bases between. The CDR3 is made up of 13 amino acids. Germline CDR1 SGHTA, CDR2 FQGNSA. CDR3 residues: CARGTSNTGELFF. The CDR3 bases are TGTGCCAGAGGGACATCGAACACCGGGGAGCTGTTTTTT.

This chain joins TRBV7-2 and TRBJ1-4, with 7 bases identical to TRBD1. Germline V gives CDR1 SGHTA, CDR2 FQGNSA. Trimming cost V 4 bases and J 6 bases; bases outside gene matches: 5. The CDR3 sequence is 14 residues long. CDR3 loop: CASSSRRGDEKLFF. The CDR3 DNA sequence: TGTGCCAGCAGCTCCCGCAGGGGGGATGAAAAACTGTTTTTT. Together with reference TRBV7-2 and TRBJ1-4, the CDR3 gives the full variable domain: GAGVSQSPSNKVTEKGKDVELRCDPISGHTALYWYRQSLGQGLEFLIYFQGNSAPDKSGLPSDRFSAERTGGSVSTLTIQRTQQEDSAVYLCASSSRRGDEKLFFGSGTQLSVL.

The CDR3 region is CSVGVGADRGGYTF. CDR3 sequence (DNA): TGCAGCGTTGGGGTTGGGGCTGACCGAGGGGGCTACACCTTC. This chain uses TRBV29-1 with TRBJ1-2; tentative D call: TRBD1 (5 bases). Germline values: CDR1 SQVTM, CDR2 ANQGSEA. V gave up 4 bases and J gave up 8 bases, with 20 bases separating them. The CDR3 spans 14 residues.

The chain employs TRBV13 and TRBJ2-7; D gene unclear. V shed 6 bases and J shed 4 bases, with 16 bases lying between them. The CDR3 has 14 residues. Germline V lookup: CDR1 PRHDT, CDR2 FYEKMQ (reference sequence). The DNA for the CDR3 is TGTGCCAGCAGTATAGGCAGGACCCGATACGAGCAGTACTTC. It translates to CASSIGRTRYEQYF.

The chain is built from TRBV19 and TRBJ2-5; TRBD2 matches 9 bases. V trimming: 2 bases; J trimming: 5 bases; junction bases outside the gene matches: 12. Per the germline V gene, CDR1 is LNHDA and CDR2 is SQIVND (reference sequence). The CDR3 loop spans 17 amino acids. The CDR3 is CASSIITGTSSYETQYF. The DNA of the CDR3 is TGTGCCAGTAGTATAATCACCGGGACTAGCAGTTACGAGACCCAGTACTTC.

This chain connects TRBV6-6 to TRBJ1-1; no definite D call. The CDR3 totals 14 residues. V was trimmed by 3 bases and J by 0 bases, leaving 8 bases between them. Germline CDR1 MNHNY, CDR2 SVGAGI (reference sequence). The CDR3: CASSYGSLNTEAFF. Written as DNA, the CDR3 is TGTGCCAGCAGTTATGGGAGTCTGAACACTGAAGCTTTCTTT.

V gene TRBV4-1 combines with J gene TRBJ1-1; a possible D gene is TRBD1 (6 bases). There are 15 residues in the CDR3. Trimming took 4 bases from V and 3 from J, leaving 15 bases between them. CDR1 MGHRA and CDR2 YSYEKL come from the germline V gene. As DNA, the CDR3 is TGCGCCAGCAGCCCCACGCGGGCAGGGGACACTGAAGCTTTCTTT. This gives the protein CASSPTRAGDTEAFF.

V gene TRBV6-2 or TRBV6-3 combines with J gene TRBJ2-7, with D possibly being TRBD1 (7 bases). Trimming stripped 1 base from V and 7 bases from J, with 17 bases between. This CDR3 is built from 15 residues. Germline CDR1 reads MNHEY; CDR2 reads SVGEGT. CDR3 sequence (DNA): TGTGCCAGCAGTTACTTAGGAGGGGGCTTTTGGGAGCAGTACTTC. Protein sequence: CASSYLGGGFWEQYF.

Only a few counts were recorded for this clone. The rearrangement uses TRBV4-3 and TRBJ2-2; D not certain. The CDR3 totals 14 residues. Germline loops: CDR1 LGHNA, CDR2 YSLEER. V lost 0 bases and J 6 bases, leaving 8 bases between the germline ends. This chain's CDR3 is CASSQDDQPGELFF. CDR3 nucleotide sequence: TGCGCCAGCAGCCAAGATGACCAGCCCGGGGAGCTGTTTTTT.

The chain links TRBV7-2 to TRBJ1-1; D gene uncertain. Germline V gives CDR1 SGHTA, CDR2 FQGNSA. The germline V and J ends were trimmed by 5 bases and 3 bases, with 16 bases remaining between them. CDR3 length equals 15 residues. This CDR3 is CASSVDFFGYTEAFF. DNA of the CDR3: TGTGCCAGCAGCGTCGACTTCTTTGGGTACACTGAAGCTTTCTTT.

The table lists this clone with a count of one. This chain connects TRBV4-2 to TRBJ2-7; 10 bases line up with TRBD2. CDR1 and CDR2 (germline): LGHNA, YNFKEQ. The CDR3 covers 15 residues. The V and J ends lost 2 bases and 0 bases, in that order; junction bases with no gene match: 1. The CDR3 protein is CASSQSGGGSYEQYF. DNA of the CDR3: TGTGCCAGCAGCCAAAGCGGGGGGGGCTCCTACGAGCAGTACTTC.

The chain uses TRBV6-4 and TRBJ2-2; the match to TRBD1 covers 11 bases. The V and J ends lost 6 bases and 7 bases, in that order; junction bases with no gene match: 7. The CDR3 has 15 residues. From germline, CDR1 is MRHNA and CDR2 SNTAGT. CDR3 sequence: CASSGQGARDGELFF. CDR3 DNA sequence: TGTGCCAGCAGCGGACAGGGGGCAAGAGACGGGGAGCTGTTTTTT.

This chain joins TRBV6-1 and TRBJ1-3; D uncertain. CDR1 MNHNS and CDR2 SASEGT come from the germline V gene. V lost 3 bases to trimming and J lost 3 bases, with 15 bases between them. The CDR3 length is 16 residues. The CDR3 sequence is CASSESRATLGNTIYF. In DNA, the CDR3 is TGTGCCAGCAGTGAGTCGAGGGCGACGCTTGGAAACACCATATATTTT.

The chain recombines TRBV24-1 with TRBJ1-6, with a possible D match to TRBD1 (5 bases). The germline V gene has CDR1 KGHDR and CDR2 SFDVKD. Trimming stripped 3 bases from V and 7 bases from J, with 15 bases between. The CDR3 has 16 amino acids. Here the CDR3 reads CATSDAKGLRNSPLHF. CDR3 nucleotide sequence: TGTGCCACCAGTGATGCCAAGGGGCTAAGGAATTCACCCCTCCACTTT.

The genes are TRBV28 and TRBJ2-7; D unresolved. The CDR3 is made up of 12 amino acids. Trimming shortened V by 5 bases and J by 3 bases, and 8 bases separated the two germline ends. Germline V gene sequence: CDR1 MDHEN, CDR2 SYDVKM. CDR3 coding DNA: TGTGCCAGCAGTGAGGACGGCTACGAGCAGTACTTC. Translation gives CASSEDGYEQYF.

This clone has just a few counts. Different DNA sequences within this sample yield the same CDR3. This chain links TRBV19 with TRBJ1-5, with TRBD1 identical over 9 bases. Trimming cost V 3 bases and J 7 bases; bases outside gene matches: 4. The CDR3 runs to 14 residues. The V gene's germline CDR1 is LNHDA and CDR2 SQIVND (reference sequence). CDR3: CASSIWTGDQPQHF. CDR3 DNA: TGTGCCAGTAGTATTTGGACAGGGGACCAGCCCCAGCATTTT.

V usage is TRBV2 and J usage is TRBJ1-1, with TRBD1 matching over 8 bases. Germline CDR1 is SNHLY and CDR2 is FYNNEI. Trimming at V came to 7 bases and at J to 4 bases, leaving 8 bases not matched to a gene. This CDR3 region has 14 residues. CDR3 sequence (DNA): TGTGCCAGCACTGGCAGGGGGCTGGGCACTGAAGCTTTCTTT. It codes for CASTGRGLGTEAFF.